Listed below are T cell receptor beta chains from one sample, sequenced in a study of blood T cells in healthy people across ages. TCRdb re-called the 5' RACE reads with MiXCR, one entry per CDR3 protein. This sample has 500,000 to 650,000 distinct CDR3 sequences, with 27% found just once. The same data also contributed to another study, on T cells of mothers and their children.

Sequencing was performed on blood. All receptors come from a boy younger than 10 in good health. Both conserved end residues are part of each CDR3. Each record gives: J gene, V gene, D gene, clone size, CDR3 DNA, CDR3 protein. A D gene is named only where the DNA matches it firmly. Size is omitted from some rows. Given values are once, few, many or a class for expanded clones.

TRBJ2-1 TRBV4-1 TRBD2 few TGCGCCAGCAGCCCCTCGACTAGCGGGCCTCACAATGAGCAGTTCTTC CASSPSTSGPHNEQFF
TRBJ2-1 TRBV6-6 TRBD2 NA TGTGCCAGCAGCGGCGGGAGAGGACATGAGCAGTTCTTC CASSGGRGHEQFF
TRBJ2-1 TRBV27 NA few TGTGCCAGCAGACTCGGGGTGAGCTCCTACAATGAGCAGTTCTTC CASRLGVSSYNEQFF
TRBJ2-1 TRBV2 NA NA TGTGCCAGCGGATTTGGGGGCGCGGGCCCGAGCTCCTACAATGAGCAGTTCTTC CASGFGGAGPSSYNEQFF
TRBJ2-3 TRBV6-6 TRBD2 medium-sized TGTGCCAGCAGCCCGCCTCCACTAGCGGGGGGGTCAGATACGCAGTATTTT CASSPPPLAGGSDTQYF
TRBJ2-5 TRBV6-2/TRBV6-3 TRBD1 few TGTGCCAGCAGCCCCGGGACAGTGTACCAAGAGACCCAGTACTTC CASSPGTVYQETQYF
TRBJ1-4 TRBV7-2 TRBD1 NA TGTGCCAGCAGCGCTAGACAGGGAGGTGGCGAAAAACTGTTTTTT CASSARQGGGEKLFF
TRBJ1-3 TRBV20-1 NA few TGCAGTGCTAGCATAGGGGGAATTGGAAACACCATATATTTT CSASIGGIGNTIYF
TRBJ2-1 TRBV10-3 TRBD2 few TGTGCCATCAGTCCTGGGACTAGCGGGAACAATGAGCAGTTCTTC CAISPGTSGNNEQFF
TRBJ2-5 TRBV6-5 NA few TGTGCCAGCAGCCCACTGCGGTCCCAAGAGACCCAGTACTTC CASSPLRSQETQYF
TRBJ2-1 TRBV30 NA few TGTGCCTGGAGCCGAACTACAGGCTTCGCCAATGAGCAGTTCTTC CAWSRTTGFANEQFF
TRBJ2-3 TRBV14 TRBD2 few TGTGCCAGCAGCCAGCGGGAGCGGACAGATACGCAGTATTTT CASSQRERTDTQYF
TRBJ2-7 TRBV4-2 TRBD1 few TGTGCCAGCAGCCAAGGGGACAGGGAATACGAGCAGTACTTC CASSQGDREYEQYF
TRBJ2-4 TRBV11-1 NA few TGTGCCAGCAGCCCTTGGGGCGGGACCACCAAAAACATTCAGTACTTC CASSPWGGTTKNIQYF
TRBJ2-1 TRBV6-1 TRBD1 few TGTGCCAGCAGAGGGGACAGGGGCCCCTCTGGTGAGCAGTTCTTC CASRGDRGPSGEQFF
TRBJ2-7 TRBV3-1 NA NA TGTGCCAGCAGCCAAGATCTGGGGGGCAACGAGCAGTACTTC CASSQDLGGNEQYF
TRBJ2-1 TRBV20-1 NA NA TGCAGTGCTAGTCAATGGGCGGGAGAGCAGTTCTTC CSASQWAGEQFF